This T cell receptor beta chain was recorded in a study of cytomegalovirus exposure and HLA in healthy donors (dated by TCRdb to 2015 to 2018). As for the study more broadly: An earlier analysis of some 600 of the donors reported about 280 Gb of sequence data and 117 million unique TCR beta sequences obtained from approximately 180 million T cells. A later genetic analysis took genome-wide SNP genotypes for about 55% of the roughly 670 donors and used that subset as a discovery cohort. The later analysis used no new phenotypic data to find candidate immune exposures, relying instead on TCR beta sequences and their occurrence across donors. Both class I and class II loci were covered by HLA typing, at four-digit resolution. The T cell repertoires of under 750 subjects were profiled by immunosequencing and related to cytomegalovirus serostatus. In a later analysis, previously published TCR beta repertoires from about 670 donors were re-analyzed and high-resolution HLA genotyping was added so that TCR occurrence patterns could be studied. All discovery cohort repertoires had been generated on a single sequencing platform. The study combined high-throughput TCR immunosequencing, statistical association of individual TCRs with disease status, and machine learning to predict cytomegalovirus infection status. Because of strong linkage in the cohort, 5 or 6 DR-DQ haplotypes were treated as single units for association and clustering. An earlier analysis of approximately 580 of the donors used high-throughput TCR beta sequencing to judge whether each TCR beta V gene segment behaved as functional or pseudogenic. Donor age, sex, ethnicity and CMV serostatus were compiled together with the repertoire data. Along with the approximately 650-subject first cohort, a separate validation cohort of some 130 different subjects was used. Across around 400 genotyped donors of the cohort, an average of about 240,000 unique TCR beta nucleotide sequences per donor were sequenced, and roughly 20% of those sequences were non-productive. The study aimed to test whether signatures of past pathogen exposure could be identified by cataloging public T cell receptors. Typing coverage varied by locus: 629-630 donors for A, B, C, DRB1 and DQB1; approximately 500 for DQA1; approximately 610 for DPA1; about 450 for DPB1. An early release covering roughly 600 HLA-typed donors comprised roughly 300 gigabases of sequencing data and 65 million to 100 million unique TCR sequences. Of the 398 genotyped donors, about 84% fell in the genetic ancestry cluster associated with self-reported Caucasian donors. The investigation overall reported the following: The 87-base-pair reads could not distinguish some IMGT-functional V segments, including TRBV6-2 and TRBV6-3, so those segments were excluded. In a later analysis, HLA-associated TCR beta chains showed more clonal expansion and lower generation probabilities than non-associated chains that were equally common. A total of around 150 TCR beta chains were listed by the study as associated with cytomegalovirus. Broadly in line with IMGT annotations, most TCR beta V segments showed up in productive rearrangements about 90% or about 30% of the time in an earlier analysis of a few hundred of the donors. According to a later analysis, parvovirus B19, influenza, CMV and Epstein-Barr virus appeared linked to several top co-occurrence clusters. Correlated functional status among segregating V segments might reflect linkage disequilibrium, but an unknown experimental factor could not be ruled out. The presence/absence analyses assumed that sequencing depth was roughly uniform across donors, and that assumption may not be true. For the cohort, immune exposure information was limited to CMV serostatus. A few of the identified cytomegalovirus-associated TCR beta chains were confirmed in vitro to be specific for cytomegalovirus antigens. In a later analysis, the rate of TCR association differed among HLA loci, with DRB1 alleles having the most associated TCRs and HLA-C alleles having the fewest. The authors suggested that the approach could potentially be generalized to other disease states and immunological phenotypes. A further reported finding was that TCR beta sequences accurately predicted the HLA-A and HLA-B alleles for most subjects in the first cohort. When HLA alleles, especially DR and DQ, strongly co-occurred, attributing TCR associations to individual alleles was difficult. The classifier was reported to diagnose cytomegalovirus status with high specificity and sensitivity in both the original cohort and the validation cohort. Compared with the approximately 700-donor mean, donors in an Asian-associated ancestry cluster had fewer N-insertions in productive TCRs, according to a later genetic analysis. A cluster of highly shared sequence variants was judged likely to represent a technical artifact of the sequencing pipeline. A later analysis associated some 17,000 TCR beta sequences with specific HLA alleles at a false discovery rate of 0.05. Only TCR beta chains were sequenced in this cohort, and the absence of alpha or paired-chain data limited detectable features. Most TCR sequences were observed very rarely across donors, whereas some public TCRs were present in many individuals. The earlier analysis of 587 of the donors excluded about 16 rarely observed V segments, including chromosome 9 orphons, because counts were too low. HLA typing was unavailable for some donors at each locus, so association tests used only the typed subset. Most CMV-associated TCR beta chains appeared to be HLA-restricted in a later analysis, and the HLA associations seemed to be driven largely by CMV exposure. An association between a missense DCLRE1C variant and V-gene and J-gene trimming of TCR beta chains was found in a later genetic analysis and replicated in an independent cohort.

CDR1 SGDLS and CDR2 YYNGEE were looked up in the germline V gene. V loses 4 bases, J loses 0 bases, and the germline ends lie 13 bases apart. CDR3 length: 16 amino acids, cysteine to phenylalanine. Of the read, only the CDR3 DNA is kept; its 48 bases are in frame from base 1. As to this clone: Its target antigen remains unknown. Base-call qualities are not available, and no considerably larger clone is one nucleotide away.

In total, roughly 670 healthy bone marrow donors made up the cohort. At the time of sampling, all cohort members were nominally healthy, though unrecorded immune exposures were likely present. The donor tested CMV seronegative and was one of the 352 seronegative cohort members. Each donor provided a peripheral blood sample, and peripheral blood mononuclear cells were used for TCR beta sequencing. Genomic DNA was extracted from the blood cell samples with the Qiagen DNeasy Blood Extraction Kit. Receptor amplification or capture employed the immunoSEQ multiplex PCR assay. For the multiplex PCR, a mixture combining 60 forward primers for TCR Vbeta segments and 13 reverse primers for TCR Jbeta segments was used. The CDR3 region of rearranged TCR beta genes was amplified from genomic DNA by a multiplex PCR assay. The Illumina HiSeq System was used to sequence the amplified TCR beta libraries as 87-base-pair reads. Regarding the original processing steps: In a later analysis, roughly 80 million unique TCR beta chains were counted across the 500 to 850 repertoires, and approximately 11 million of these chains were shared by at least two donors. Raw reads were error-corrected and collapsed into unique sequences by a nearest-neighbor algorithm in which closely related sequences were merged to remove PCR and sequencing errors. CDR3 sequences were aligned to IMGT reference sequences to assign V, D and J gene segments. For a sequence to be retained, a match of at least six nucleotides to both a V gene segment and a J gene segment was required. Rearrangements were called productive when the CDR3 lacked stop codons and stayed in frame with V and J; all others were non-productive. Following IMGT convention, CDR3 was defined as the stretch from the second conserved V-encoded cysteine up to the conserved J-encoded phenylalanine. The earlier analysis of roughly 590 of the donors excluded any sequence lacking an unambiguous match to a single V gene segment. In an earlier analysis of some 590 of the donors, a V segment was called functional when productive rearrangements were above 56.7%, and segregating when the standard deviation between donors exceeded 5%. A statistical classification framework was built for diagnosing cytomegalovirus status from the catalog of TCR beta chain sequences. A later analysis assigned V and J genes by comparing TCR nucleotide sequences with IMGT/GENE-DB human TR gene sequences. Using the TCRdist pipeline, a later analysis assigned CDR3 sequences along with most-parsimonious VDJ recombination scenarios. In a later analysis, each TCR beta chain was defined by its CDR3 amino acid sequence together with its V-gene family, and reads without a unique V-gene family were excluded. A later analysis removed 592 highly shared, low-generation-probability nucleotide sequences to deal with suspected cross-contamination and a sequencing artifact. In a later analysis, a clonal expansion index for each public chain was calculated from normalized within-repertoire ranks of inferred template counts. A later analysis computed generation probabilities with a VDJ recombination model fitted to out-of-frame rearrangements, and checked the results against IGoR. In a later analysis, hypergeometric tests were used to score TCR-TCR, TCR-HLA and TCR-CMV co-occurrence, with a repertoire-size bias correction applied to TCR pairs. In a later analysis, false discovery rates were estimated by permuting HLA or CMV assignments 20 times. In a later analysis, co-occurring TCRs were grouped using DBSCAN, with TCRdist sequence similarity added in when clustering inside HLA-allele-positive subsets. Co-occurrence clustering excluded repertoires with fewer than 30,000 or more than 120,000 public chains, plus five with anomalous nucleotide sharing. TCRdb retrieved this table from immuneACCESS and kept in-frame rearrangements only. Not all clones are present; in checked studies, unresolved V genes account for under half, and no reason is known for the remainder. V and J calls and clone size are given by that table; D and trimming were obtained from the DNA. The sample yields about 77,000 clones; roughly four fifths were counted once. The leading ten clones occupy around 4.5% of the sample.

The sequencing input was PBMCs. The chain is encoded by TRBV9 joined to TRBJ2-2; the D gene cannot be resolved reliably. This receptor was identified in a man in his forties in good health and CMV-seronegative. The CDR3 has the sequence CASSSVPYPNTGELFF. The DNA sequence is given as TGTGCCAGCAGCTCGGTCCCCTACCCGAACACCGGGGAGCTGTTTTTT.